This TCR beta chain was sequenced in a study of beta chain features in type 1 diabetes. For the study at large: Researchers looked at 95 million to 140 million sorted cells across all samples. Study observations and caveats: Moderately but significantly shorter TCRB CDR3s were found in Type 1 diabetes patients in all four CD4+ subsets. These data did not resolve whether HLA type affects TCRB rearrangement.

Sequencing targeted expressed TCRB transcripts, as all isolated RNA had been reverse transcribed. Sequenced by immunoSEQ multiplex PCR; TCRdb stores in-frame clones only, minus some. The sample contains 220,000 or so clones, about 63% of which appear only once. In the case of this clone: Its antigen remains unidentified.

The CDR3 runs to 11 residues. Germline CDR1 SGHTA, CDR2 FQGNSA. Trimming took off 6 bases at V and 6 bases at J, with 8 bases between the two ends. The source is a man younger than 40 in good health. V usage is TRBV7-2 and J usage is TRBJ2-5; D ambiguous. Sequencing was performed on naive CD4+ T cells from blood. The DNA of the CDR3 is TGTGCCAGCAGAGAAGGGAAGACCCAGTACTTC. Amino acids: CASREGKTQYF.